This T cell receptor (beta chain) was observed in a study of blood T cell repertoires in COVID-19. Study summary: Samples representing acute and convalescent COVID-19 were sourced from the United States, Italy and Spain. In each case, the material was cDNA or gDNA derived from T cells, B-cell-depleted T cells, or PBMCs.

The germline V gene encodes CDR1 SGHNT and CDR2 YYREEE (reference sequence). V was pared by 4 bases and J by 5 bases, with 7 bases of the junction left unmatched. This CDR3 is 14 amino acids long. Original methodology: Reference gene primer amplification gave nucleated cell count estimates. Some clones are missing from TCRdb's copy, which holds only in-frame ones; the method was immunoSEQ multiplex PCR. V and J calls plus clone size are reproduced from that table; the DNA served to infer D and trimming. The data show approximately 300,000 clones, about 92% seen once. This clone was picked up a small number of times.

The clonotype originates from a woman in her twenties or thirties who had recovered from COVID-19. The chain employs TRBV5-4 and TRBJ2-5; 8 bases match TRBD2. Material for sequencing was PBMCs or T cells enriched from blood (not recorded which). The CDR3 is CASSLPGGLETQYF. Written as DNA, the CDR3 is TGTGCCAGCAGCCTACCGGGGGGGCTCGAGACCCAGTACTTC.